This T cell receptor beta chain was observed in a study of blood T cell repertoires in COVID-19. This table comes from immunoSEQ multiplex PCR, and its TCRdb copy is limited to in-frame clones, with some not included. This repertoire shows 200,000 to 250,000 clones, 83% found once; its top ten account for around 1.3%. This CDR3 spans 17 amino acids. The J segment lost 0 bases and the V segment lost 4 bases, leaving 6 bases of the junction unmatched. CDR1 is SGDLS, CDR2 YYNGEE, per germline. Sequences were obtained from peripheral blood. The sequence was collected from a woman aged 25 to 45 with COVID-19, enrolled during active disease. V usage is TRBV9 and J usage is TRBJ2-3; 12 bases are shared with TRBD2. The CDR3 here is CASSPHLAGGSTDTQYF. For the CDR3, the DNA is TGTGCCAGCAGCCCCCATCTAGCGGGGGGGAGCACAGATACGCAGTATTTT.